The source of this T cell receptor (beta chain) is a study of chemoradiotherapy in HPV16-positive cancers. Across the whole study: A couple of HPV16-positive patients' cells yielded candidate HPV-specific clones and common motifs.

Findings of the study overall: Non-HPV-specific T cells did not expand in tumors during treatment, whereas candidate HPV-specific clones and E7-related motifs did.

Trimming removed 4 bases at V and 5 bases at J, with 18 bases between. The CDR3 spans 15 residues. Germline V gives CDR1 SGHDN, CDR2 FVKESK. Comment on this clone: What it recognizes is unknown.

The method was immunoSEQ multiplex PCR; TCRdb's version includes in-frame clones alone and lacks a portion of them. The table records some 70,000 clones, almost 90% of them present only once. This receptor was identified in a human donor with HPV-associated anogenital cancer. Sample: blood, taken from a patient who underwent chemoradiotherapy. The rearrangement links TRBV14 to TRBJ2-7, with D possibly matching TRBD2 (6 bases). CDR3 DNA sequence: TGTGCCAGCAGCCCTCCCAGTAGCGGAGGGAACGAGCAGTACTTC. Its protein product is CASSPPSSGGNEQYF.